These T cell receptor beta chains were read from a single sample in a study of cytotoxic CD8 clonotypes in ibrutinib-treated CLL. Libraries were prepared by immunoSEQ multiplex PCR; TCRdb keeps only in-frame clonotypes and omits some of them. The sample contains 28,000 or so clones, 55% to 65% of which appear only once. The sample consisted of PBMCs, taken before ibrutinib treatment. The receptors derive from a human donor with chronic lymphocytic leukemia. CDR3s include the opening cysteine and the closing phenylalanine or tryptophan. D genes are given only for firm matches. The size entry is marked missing in some rows and otherwise reads once, few, many or a size class.

clone size,J gene,V gene,D gene,CDR3 DNA,CDR3 protein
NA,TRBJ2-7,TRBV7-8,TRBD1,TGTGCCAGCAGCTTAATTGTACCGGGACAGGGGTACGAGCAGTACTTC,CASSLIVPGQGYEQYF
NA,TRBJ1-3,TRBV18,NA,TGTGCCAGCTCACCCCAGCGCTCTGGAAACACCATATATTTT,CASSPQRSGNTIYF
NA,TRBJ2-5,TRBV7-9,TRBD1,TGTGCCAGCAGCAGCTCAGGGGGTGGAGAGACCCAGTACTTC,CASSSSGGGETQYF
NA,TRBJ1-1,TRBV9,NA,TGTGCCTTAGGGGGGATGTTCACGAACACTGAAGCTTTCTTT,CALGGMFTNTEAFF
NA,TRBJ1-2,TRBV7-2,NA,TGTGCCAGCAGCTTAGTTAGTGGCTACACCTTC,CASSLVSGYTF
few,TRBJ1-3,TRBV6-6,NA,TGTGCCAGCAGTTACCCCACAGGACTTGGAAACACCATATATTTT,CASSYPTGLGNTIYF
NA,TRBJ1-1,TRBV6-6,NA,TGTGCCAGCCGGAGTACGCAGGGGCGTAGCACTGAAGCTTTCTTT,CASRSTQGRSTEAFF
NA,TRBJ1-1,TRBV7-9,NA,TGTGCCAGCAGCTTGGGACATGAAATAGCTGAAGCTTTCTTT,CASSLGHEIAEAFF
NA,TRBJ2-7,TRBV6-5,NA,TGTGCCAGCAGTTACTCCCCATACGAGCAGTACTTC,CASSYSPYEQYF
few,TRBJ1-5,TRBV6-1,NA,TGTGCCAGCAGTGAAGCCCCGACTAGCAATCAGCCCCAGCATTTT,CASSEAPTSNQPQHF
NA,TRBJ2-6,TRBV7-6,TRBD2,TGTGCCAGCAGCTGGTCGGCGGGAGAATTCTCTGGGGCCAACGTCCTGACTTTC,CASSWSAGEFSGANVLTF
NA,TRBJ2-1,TRBV6-1,NA,TGTGCCAGCAGTGAGACGGGACTCTCGAATGAGCAGTTCTTC,CASSETGLSNEQFF
once,TRBJ2-2,TRBV9,TRBD1,TGTGCCAGCAGCGTAAGAGGGGACAGTAACACCGGGGAGCTGTTTTTT,CASSVRGDSNTGELFF
few,TRBJ2-2,TRBV5-1,NA,TGCGCCAGCAGCTTTGGCAGGTCGAACACCGGGGAGCTGTTTTTT,CASSFGRSNTGELFF